The 4 T cell receptor beta chains below come from one sample, sequenced in a study of OX40 agonist ivuxolimab in advanced cancers. Sequenced by immunoSEQ multiplex PCR; TCRdb stores in-frame clones only, minus some. The data contain over 65,000 clones, around 83% of them singletons. The specimen was CD4+ or CD8+ T cells sorted from blood, collected in a trial of the OX40 agonist ivuxolimab. Every receptor here comes from an adult with an advanced solid tumor such as melanoma, head and neck, liver or kidney cancer.

The V call is TRBV5-6, the J call TRBJ1-5; perhaps TRBD1 as D (6 bases). The V end lost 1 base, the J end lost 1 base, and 15 bases lay between the germline ends. Germline V lookup: CDR1 SGHDT, CDR2 YYEEEE. The CDR3 runs 17 residues. Written as DNA, the CDR3 is TGTGCCAGCAGCTTGAGTTGGGGGGCAAAGAGCAATCAGCCCCAGCATTTT. Translation: CASSLSWGAKSNQPQHF.

V gene TRBV19 combines with J gene TRBJ2-1; 7 positions match TRBD2. This CDR3 comprises 14 residues. Trimming cost V 7 bases and J 7 bases; bases outside gene matches: 10. Germline V gene data show CDR1 as LNHDA and CDR2 as SQIVND (reference sequence). The CDR3 DNA sequence: TGTGCCAGTATGCGGGGGAAACAAAGGAATGAGCAGTTCTTC. Its translation: CASMRGKQRNEQFF. Full variable domain (rest looked up from reference TRBV19 and TRBJ2-1): DGGITQSPKYLFRKEGQNVTLSCEQNLNHDAMYWYRQDPGQGLRLIYYSQIVNDFQKGDIAEGYSVSREKKESFPLTVTSAQKNPTAFYLCASMRGKQRNEQFFGPGTRLTVL.

This chain joins TRBV7-2 and TRBJ2-1; D is uncertain. V lost 1 base and J 3 bases, leaving 10 bases between the germline ends. The CDR3 has 15 amino acids. The V gene's germline CDR1 is SGHTA and CDR2 FQGNSA. The CDR3 loop reads CASSLEIGIYNEQFF. The DNA for the CDR3 is TGTGCCAGCAGCTTAGAAATCGGCATCTACAATGAGCAGTTCTTC.

V usage is TRBV2 and J usage is TRBJ2-4, with TRBD2 identical over 8 bases. Germline loops: CDR1 SNHLY, CDR2 FYNNEI. This CDR3 contains 14 residues. Trimming removed 4 bases from V and 3 bases from J; junction bases left unmatched: 2. CDR3 sequence (DNA): TGTGCCAGCAGTGTGGGGACTAGCAAAAACATTCAGTACTTC. It specifies CASSVGTSKNIQYF.